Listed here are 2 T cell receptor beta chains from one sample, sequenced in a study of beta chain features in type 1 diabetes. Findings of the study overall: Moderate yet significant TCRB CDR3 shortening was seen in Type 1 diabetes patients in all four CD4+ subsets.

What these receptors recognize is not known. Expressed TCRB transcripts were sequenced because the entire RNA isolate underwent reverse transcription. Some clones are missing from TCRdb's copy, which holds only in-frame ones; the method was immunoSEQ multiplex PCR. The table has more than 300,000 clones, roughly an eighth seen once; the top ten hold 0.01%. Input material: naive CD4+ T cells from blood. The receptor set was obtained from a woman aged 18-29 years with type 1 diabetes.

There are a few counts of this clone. This CDR3 reads CASSPKTSVIANEQFF. The CDR3 DNA sequence: TGTGCCAGCAGCCCAAAGACTAGCGTCATAGCCAATGAGCAGTTCTTC. The V gene is TRBV11-1, the J gene TRBJ2-1, with TRBD2 matching over 8 bases. Per the germline V gene, CDR1 is SGHAT and CDR2 is FQDESV (reference sequence). The length of the CDR3 is 16 residues. Trimming cost V 5 bases and J 6 bases; bases outside gene matches: 12.

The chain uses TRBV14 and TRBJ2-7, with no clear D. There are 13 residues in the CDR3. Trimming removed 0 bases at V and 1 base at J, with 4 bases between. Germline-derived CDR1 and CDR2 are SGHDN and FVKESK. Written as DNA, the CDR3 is TGTGCCAGCAGCCAAGATCAATCCTACGAGCAGTACTTC. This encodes CASSQDQSYEQYF.